This entry features one T cell receptor beta chain sequence. Profiled with immunoSEQ multiplex PCR; TCRdb holds only in-frame clones, not every one. The sample holds about 110,000 clones; about 92% are singletons and the top ten take roughly 1.3%. These data are taken from a study of T cell responses to AZD1222 COVID-19 vaccine. The CDR3 loop spans 15 amino acids. Trimming removed 7 bases at V and 2 bases at J, with 17 bases between. Per germline, CDR1 MNHNY and CDR2 SVGAGI (reference sequence). The sequence derives from an adult in good health. The chain combines TRBV6-6 with TRBJ1-1, with D possibly TRBD1 on 5 matching bases. The sample was peripheral blood, taken on day 0 of AZD1222 vaccination. CDR3 in DNA: TGTGCCAGCACCTCGGGGGGTGGAGTTAACACTGAAGCTTTCTTT. Translation: CASTSGGGVNTEAFF.